This record concerns one T cell receptor (beta chain) sequence. Its antigen remains unidentified. Qualities for individual bases were not recorded, and no much larger clone is one base off. The record originates from a study of cytomegalovirus exposure and HLA in healthy donors (dated by TCRdb to the late 2010s). Describing the broader study: An earlier analysis of roughly 610 of the donors reported roughly 300 Gb of sequence data and 95 million to 130 million unique TCR beta sequences obtained from around 190 million T cells. Of the approximately 400 genotyped donors, over 80% were placed in the genetic ancestry cluster associated with self-reported Caucasian donors. The study aimed to test whether signatures of past pathogen exposure could be identified by cataloging public T cell receptors. Class I and class II HLA loci were covered by the typing at four-digit resolution. Donor age, sex, ethnicity and CMV serostatus were compiled together with the repertoire data. To predict cytomegalovirus infection status, the study combined high-throughput TCR immunosequencing, statistical association of individual TCRs with disease status, and machine learning. In an earlier analysis of roughly 580 of the donors, high-throughput TCR beta sequencing was used to judge whether each TCR beta V gene segment behaved as functional or pseudogenic. All discovery cohort repertoires had been generated on a single sequencing platform. An early release that covered some 630 HLA-typed donors contained approximately 300 gigabases of sequencing data and tens of millions of unique TCR sequences. A later genetic analysis used genome-wide SNP genotypes for about 60% of the 666 donors, treating that subset as a discovery cohort. A handful of DR-DQ haplotypes were handled as single units for association and clustering because linkage in the cohort was strong. In addition to the first cohort of 650 to 800 subjects, a separate validation cohort of 120 different subjects was used. Typing coverage varied by locus: roughly 620-640 donors for A, B, C, DRB1 and DQB1; approximately 500 for DQA1; more than 600 for DPA1; 450 to 480 for DPB1. Using immunosequencing, the study profiled T cell repertoires from fewer than 700 subjects and related those repertoires to cytomegalovirus serostatus. In a later analysis, previously published TCR beta repertoires from 600 to 850 donors were re-analyzed and high-resolution HLA genotyping was added so that TCR occurrence patterns could be studied. On average, roughly 240,000 unique TCR beta nucleotide sequences were sequenced per donor among a few hundred genotyped donors of the cohort, with 15% to 20% of those sequences being non-productive. Rather than using new phenotypic data, the later analysis identified candidate immune exposures from TCR beta sequences and from how often those sequences occurred across donors.

General findings and caveats noted by the study authors: An earlier analysis of around 600 of the donors showed that most TCR beta V segments appeared in productive rearrangements either about 90% or about 30% of the time, which broadly matched IMGT annotations. In both the original and validation cohorts, the classifier was reported to diagnose cytomegalovirus status with high specificity and sensitivity. Some IMGT-functional V segments, including TRBV6-2 and TRBV6-3, could not be told apart with the 87-base-pair reads, so those segments were excluded. In a later analysis, several top co-occurrence clusters were reported to appear linked to parvovirus B19, influenza, CMV and Epstein-Barr virus. In vitro tests confirmed that a few of the cytomegalovirus-associated TCR beta chains recognize cytomegalovirus antigens. Most CMV-associated TCR beta chains appeared to be HLA-restricted in a later analysis, and the HLA associations seemed to be driven largely by CMV exposure. A later analysis associated some 17,000 TCR beta sequences with specific HLA alleles at a false discovery rate of 0.05. A further reported finding was that TCR beta sequences accurately predicted the HLA-A and HLA-B alleles for most subjects in the first cohort. Presence/absence analyses assumed roughly uniform sequencing depth across donors, an assumption that may not hold. The authors suggested that the approach could potentially be generalized to other disease states and immunological phenotypes. Correlated functional status among segregating V segments might reflect linkage disequilibrium, but an unknown experimental factor could not be ruled out. Only TCR beta chains were sequenced in this cohort, and the absence of alpha or paired-chain data limited detectable features. The sequencing pipeline was judged likely to have produced a cluster of highly shared sequence variants as a technical artifact. In a later genetic analysis, fewer N-insertions in productive TCRs were reported among donors in an Asian-associated ancestry cluster than the roughly 670-donor mean. An association between a missense DCLRE1C variant and V-gene and J-gene trimming of TCR beta chains was found in a later genetic analysis and replicated in an independent cohort. When HLA alleles, especially DR and DQ, strongly co-occurred, TCR associations were difficult to assign to individual alleles. Across donors, most TCR sequences were observed very rarely, whereas some public TCRs were present in many individuals. For the cohort, immune exposure information was limited to CMV serostatus. In a later analysis, TCR association rates were found to vary across HLA loci, with the most associated TCRs seen for DRB1 alleles and the fewest for HLA-C alleles. In a later analysis, HLA-associated TCR beta chains were found to be more clonally expanded and to have lower generation probabilities than equally common non-associated chains. In the study, about 150 TCR beta chains were listed as associated with cytomegalovirus. The earlier analysis of a few hundred of the donors excluded some 16 rarely observed V segments, including chromosome 9 orphons, because counts were too low. Because HLA typing was missing for some donors at each locus, association tests included only the typed subset.

The cohort consisted of 650 to 700 healthy bone marrow donors. At the time of sampling, every cohort member was nominally healthy, though immune exposures that went unrecorded were likely present. The donor tested CMV seropositive and was one of the 289 seropositive cohort members. A peripheral blood sample was provided by each donor, and peripheral blood mononuclear cells were used for TCR beta sequencing. The Qiagen DNeasy Blood Extraction Kit was used to extract genomic DNA from the blood cell samples. Libraries were constructed by the immunoSEQ multiplex PCR assay. The multiplex PCR relied on a mix of 60 forward primers for TCR Vbeta segments and 13 reverse primers for TCR Jbeta segments. The CDR3 region of rearranged TCR beta genes was amplified from genomic DNA with a multiplex PCR assay. The amplified TCR beta libraries were sequenced on the Illumina HiSeq System as 87-base-pair reads. The paper's data handling went like this. Across the roughly 700 repertoires, a later analysis counted 80 million or so unique TCR beta chains, 9.5 million to 12 million of which were shared by at least two donors. A nearest-neighbor algorithm error-corrected the raw reads and collapsed the reads into unique sequences, merging closely related sequences to remove PCR and sequencing errors. CDR3 sequences were aligned to IMGT reference sequences to assign V, D and J gene segments. For a sequence to be retained, a match of at least six nucleotides was required to both a V gene segment and a J gene segment. Rearrangements were classified as productive when the CDR3 lacked stop codons and remained in frame with V and J, and all other rearrangements were classified as non-productive. Following IMGT convention, CDR3 was defined as the stretch from the second conserved V-encoded cysteine up to the conserved J-encoded phenylalanine. The earlier analysis of approximately 590 of the donors excluded any sequence lacking an unambiguous match to a single V gene segment. In an earlier analysis of several hundred of the donors, V segments were called functional above 56.7% productive rearrangements and were called segregating when the between-donor standard deviation exceeded 5%. A statistical classification framework was developed to diagnose cytomegalovirus status using the catalog of TCR beta chain sequences. V and J gene assignment, in a later analysis, came from comparing TCR nucleotide sequences with IMGT/GENE-DB human TR gene sequences. The TCRdist pipeline was used in a later analysis to assign CDR3 sequences and most-parsimonious VDJ recombination scenarios. In a later analysis, each TCR beta chain was defined by its CDR3 amino acid sequence together with its V-gene family, and reads without a unique V-gene family were excluded. In a later analysis, approximately 590 highly shared, low-generation-probability nucleotide sequences were removed to address suspected cross-contamination and a sequencing artifact. In a later analysis, a clonal expansion index was calculated for each public chain from normalized within-repertoire ranks of inferred template counts. In a later analysis, generation probabilities were computed with a VDJ recombination model fitted to out-of-frame rearrangements, and the resulting probabilities were checked against IGoR. In a later analysis, hypergeometric tests were used to score TCR-TCR, TCR-HLA and TCR-CMV co-occurrence, with a repertoire-size bias correction applied to TCR pairs. In a later analysis, false discovery rates were estimated by permuting HLA or CMV assignments 20 times. In a later analysis, co-occurring TCRs were grouped with DBSCAN, and TCRdist sequence similarity was added when clustering was performed within HLA-allele-positive subsets. Co-occurrence clustering excluded repertoires with fewer than 30,000 or more than 120,000 public chains, plus five with anomalous nucleotide sharing. TCRdb took this table from immuneACCESS and kept in-frame rearrangements with V and J called. Such tables lack part of the clones; where checked against another copy, unresolved V genes explain under half of the gap, and the rest is unexplained. V, J and clone size were drawn from that table, and D and trimming were deduced from the DNA. In this sample the table shows about 160,000 clones, approximately 70% of which occur a single time. The ten largest clones capture around 6.9% of the sample.

The CDR3 has 14 amino acids, counting the end cysteine and phenylalanine. The read is trimmed to its CDR3 DNA, 42 bases read in frame from base 1. Trimming costs V 5 bases and J 6 bases, and their ends lie 12 bases apart. Reading the germline V gene gives CDR1 SGDLS and CDR2 YYNGEE. The sample was PBMCs. The chain was built from TRBV9 and TRBJ1-6; a weak D assignment points to TRBD1 (5 bases agree). The receptor's source is a man aged 35-49 years in good health and CMV-seropositive. The CDR3 sequence is CASRAGLLNSPLHF. Read as DNA, the sequence is TGTGCCAGCAGGGCGGGACTCCTTAATTCACCCCTCCACTTT.